One and the same sample provided the 27 T cell receptor beta chains below, sequenced in a study of blood T cell repertoires in COVID-19. The repertoire was sequenced with immunoSEQ multiplex PCR; TCRdb's copy has only in-frame clones and lacks some. The table has about 92,000 clones, about nine tenths seen once. The sample consisted of peripheral blood. These receptors were taken from a human donor with active COVID-19. The donor label of this sample is uncertain.

This clone was recorded a few times. V usage is TRBV6-5 and J usage is TRBJ1-2; 11 bases map to TRBD1. The junction had 8 bases not matched to a gene; V was cut back by 6 bases and J by 5 bases. Looked up from germline, CDR1 is MNHEY and CDR2 is SVGAGI. The CDR3 is made up of 15 amino acids. The CDR3 here is CASRGRGDRGYGYTF. The CDR3 nucleotides read TGTGCCAGCAGAGGGCGGGGGGACAGGGGGTATGGCTACACCTTC.

The count of this clone is one. The V gene is TRBV5-6, the J gene TRBJ2-7; a possible D gene is TRBD1 (5 bases). Trimming took off 0 bases at V and 5 bases at J, with 18 bases between the two ends. Per the germline V gene, CDR1 is SGHDT and CDR2 is YYEEEE. This CDR3 contains 16 residues. The CDR3 nucleotides read TGTGCCAGCAGCTTGGTGGGGCAGGGAAGAGGAAACGAGCAGTACTTC. Protein: CASSLVGQGRGNEQYF.

The V and J genes are TRBV4-1 and TRBJ2-5; 8 nucleotides align to TRBD1. V lost 3 bases to trimming and J lost 4 bases; unmatched junction nucleotides: 10. The CDR3 contains 16 residues. Germline V gene data show CDR1 as MGHRA and CDR2 as YSYEKL. The CDR3 DNA is TGCGCCAGCAGCCAGGACAGGGAATGGCAGGGAGAGACCCAGTACTTC. This codes for CASSQDREWQGETQYF.

The J gene is TRBJ2-7, the V gene TRBV5-1; D is possibly TRBD1 (6 bases). The V end was cut by 4 bases, the J end by 5 bases, with 13 bases between. The CDR3 spans 13 residues. The germline V gene has CDR1 SGHRS and CDR2 YFSETQ. For the CDR3, the DNA is TGCGCCAGCAGCCAACCGACAGGCCACGAGCAGTACTTC. Translating gives CASSQPTGHEQYF.

CDR3 bases: TGTGCCAGCAGCCCGGGTTTGGGTTTCGAGCAGTACTTC. Protein sequence: CASSPGLGFEQYF. V gene TRBV6-5 combines with J gene TRBJ2-7; no clear D. The CDR3 spans 13 residues. Trimming stripped 6 bases from V and 6 bases from J, with 15 bases between. The germline CDR1 and CDR2 sequences are MNHEY and SVGAGI.

With regard to this clone: One end of the junction varies from germline; a read error may be responsible. The chain carries TRBV19 and TRBJ2-2; D is perhaps TRBD2 (7 bases). The length of the CDR3 is 15 residues. The germline CDR1 and CDR2 sequences are LNHDA and SQIVND (reference sequence). The CDR3 reads CASHLGGAKTGELFF. The CDR3 DNA reads as TGTGCCAGTCACCTTGGGGGGGCGAAGACCGGGGAGCTGTTTTTT.

The chain combines TRBV6-2 or TRBV6-3 with TRBJ2-7; 8 positions agree with TRBD2. The germline gives CDR1 MNHEY, CDR2 SVGEGT. The CDR3 has 15 amino acids. V shed 5 bases, J shed 3 bases, and the junction held 9 bases outside the gene matches. The CDR3 region is CASSPSGGPFYEQYF. CDR3 DNA sequence: TGTGCCAGCAGTCCCTCGGGGGGGCCTTTCTACGAGCAGTACTTC.

V gene TRBV12-3 or TRBV12-4 combines with J gene TRBJ1-6; 8 bases agree with TRBD1. V trimming: 5 bases; J trimming: 12 bases; junction bases outside the gene matches: 3. The CDR3 spans 12 residues. CDR3 in amino acids: CASSITGGPLHF. CDR3 DNA sequence: TGTGCCAGCAGTATTACAGGGGGACCCCTCCACTTT.

The genes are TRBV10-3 and TRBJ2-1, with TRBD1 identical over 10 bases. Germline V gives CDR1 ENHRY, CDR2 SYGVKD. Losses at the gene ends were 8 bases for V and 8 bases for J; bases not matched to a gene: 18. This CDR3 spans 17 amino acids. CDR3 protein: CAIAGWGRDRGADEQFF. The CDR3 DNA reads as TGTGCCATCGCGGGGTGGGGCCGGGACAGGGGTGCCGATGAGCAGTTCTTC.

The genes are TRBV11-1 and TRBJ1-1; maybe TRBD1 (5 bases). Germline CDR1 SGHAT, CDR2 FQDESV (reference sequence). This CDR3 spans 15 amino acids. Trimming stripped 2 bases from V and 0 bases from J, with 10 bases between. Written as DNA, the CDR3 is TGTGCCAGCAGCTTACAGGAGGGGATGAACACTGAAGCTTTCTTT. The encoded protein is CASSLQEGMNTEAFF.

The chain combines TRBV7-9 with TRBJ2-1; TRBD2 aligns across 8 bases. CDR1 is SEHNR and CDR2 is FQNEAQ in the germline V gene (reference sequence). J was trimmed by 3 bases and V by 5 bases; bases with no gene match: 9. The CDR3 is 16 residues long. The DNA for the CDR3 is TGTGCCAGCAGCCCTGAAACGGGGGGGAGCTACAATGAGCAGTTCTTC. Its translation: CASSPETGGSYNEQFF.

J is TRBJ1-5 and V is TRBV6-1, with 7 bases identical to TRBD1. Germline V gene lookup returns CDR1 MNHNS and CDR2 SASEGT. V shed 4 bases and J 2 bases; nucleotides not matched to a gene: 11. The CDR3 consists of 17 residues. The CDR3: CASSVGAFGQGNQPQHF. The CDR3, as DNA: TGTGCCAGCAGTGTAGGGGCATTCGGACAGGGCAATCAGCCCCAGCATTTT.

V gene TRBV7-8 combines with J gene TRBJ1-1, with D perhaps TRBD1 (6 bases). Trimming left V 5 bases short and J 11 bases short, with 21 bases between. CDR1 is SGHVS, CDR2 FQNEAQ, per germline. The CDR3 runs 14 residues. The CDR3 here is CASSPPGPRTVAFF. The CDR3 nucleotides read TGTGCCAGCAGCCCCCCGGGACCCAGGACAGTGGCTTTCTTT.

J is TRBJ2-3 and V is TRBV3-1 (or the pseudogene TRBV3-2); a possible D gene is TRBD1 (6 bases). V gave up 4 bases and J gave up 1 base, with 15 bases separating them. Germline CDR1 LGHDT, CDR2 YNNKEL (reference sequence). The CDR3 has 16 amino acids. CDR3 sequence (DNA): TGTGCCAGCAGCCGAAGACAGGCGATAGGCACAGATACGCAGTATTTT. Residues: CASSRRQAIGTDTQYF.

The chain couples TRBV6-5 to TRBJ1-2, with D uncertain. V lost 7 bases and J lost 4, with 16 bases in between. This CDR3 has 14 residues. Germline loops: CDR1 MNHEY, CDR2 SVGAGI. CDR3 loop: CASILDRASYGYTF. For the CDR3, the DNA is TGTGCCAGCATACTAGACCGGGCCTCCTATGGCTACACCTTC.

This clone was counted between two and nine times. This chain uses TRBV5-1 with TRBJ1-6; TRBD1 agrees at 7 bases. The CDR3 covers 14 residues. The germline CDR1 and CDR2 sequences are SGHRS and YFSETQ. V lost 5 bases to trimming and J lost 6 bases; unmatched junction nucleotides: 5. As DNA, the CDR3 is TGCGCCAGCAGGTCGACAGGGTTTAATTCACCCCTCCACTTT. It translates to CASRSTGFNSPLHF.

V and J are TRBV6-5 and TRBJ2-5, with D possibly TRBD2 on 5 matching bases. This CDR3 comprises 14 residues. Trimming left V 7 bases short and J 4 bases short, with 16 bases between. The V gene's germline CDR1 is MNHEY and CDR2 SVGAGI. The CDR3: CASKELGLTETQYF. The CDR3 bases are TGTGCCAGCAAGGAATTAGGACTTACAGAGACCCAGTACTTC.

The chain joins TRBV5-1 to TRBJ2-5, with a weak D call TRBD1 (6 bases). V was pared by 0 bases and J by 4 bases, with 13 bases between. Germline V CDR1 and CDR2: SGHRS, YFSETQ. This CDR3 has 15 amino acids. CDR3 protein: CASSLVLGAGETQYF. In nucleotides, the CDR3 is TGCGCCAGCAGCTTGGTTCTGGGGGCGGGAGAGACCCAGTACTTC.

The rearrangement links TRBV2 to TRBJ2-7, with 9 positions matching TRBD2. V shed 3 bases and J 4 bases; nucleotides not matched to a gene: 7. Germline CDR1 SNHLY, CDR2 FYNNEI. The CDR3 extends over 15 amino acids. The CDR3 region has the DNA TGTGCCAGCAGTGAGTCTGCGGGGGGGGAATACGAGCAGTACTTC. As protein: CASSESAGGEYEQYF.

The chain has TRBV5-6 and TRBJ1-4, with D possibly matching TRBD1 (5 bases). Trimming removed 4 bases at V and 7 bases at J, with 14 bases between. The germline CDR1 and CDR2 sequences are SGHDT and YYEEEE. CDR3 length: 14 amino acids. The CDR3 DNA sequence: TGTGCCAGCAGCCCCGGGGGAGGCGGTGAAAAACTGTTTTTT. It is translated as CASSPGGGGEKLFF.

The CDR3 DNA is TGTGCCAGCAGTTTCGGACAGACTGAAGCTTTCTTT. Translation gives CASSFGQTEAFF. The chain links TRBV12-3 or TRBV12-4 to TRBJ1-1; D may be TRBD1 (6 bases). The CDR3 is 12 residues long. Trimming removed 3 bases from V and 5 bases from J, with 7 bases in between.

In this sample, this clone turned up a few times. Additional DNA sequences in this sample encode the identical CDR3. V and J are TRBV5-1 and TRBJ2-7; D is possibly TRBD2 (6 bases). CDR1 SGHRS and CDR2 YFSETQ come from the germline V gene. Deletions cut 0 bases from V and 0 bases from J, with 7 bases between. This CDR3 has 14 residues. The CDR3 sequence: CASSLAGSSYEQYF. The CDR3 DNA follows: TGCGCCAGCAGCTTGGCCGGGAGCTCCTACGAGCAGTACTTC.

This chain uses TRBV18 with TRBJ1-1, with TRBD1 matching over 7 bases. This CDR3 spans 15 amino acids. The germline V gene encodes CDR1 KGHSH and CDR2 LQKENI. J lost 4 bases, V lost 2 bases, and 7 bases had no gene match. The CDR3 DNA is TGTGCCAGCTCACCAGACAGGGAGAGGGTCACTGAAGCTTTCTTT. This codes for CASSPDRERVTEAFF.

The rearrangement uses TRBV9 and TRBJ2-7, with a tentative D call TRBD1 (6 bases). CDR1 SGDLS and CDR2 YYNGEE come from the germline V gene. CDR3 length: 14 residues. Trimming removed 0 bases from V and 5 bases from J, with 12 bases in between. The chain's CDR3 is CASSVGLAGDEQYF. In DNA, the CDR3 is TGTGCCAGCAGCGTAGGTTTGGCAGGGGACGAGCAGTACTTC. Looking up the rest from reference TRBV9 and TRBJ2-7 gives the full variable domain: DSGVTQTPKHLITATGQRVTLRCSPRSGDLSVYWYQQSLDQGLQFLIQYYNGEERAKGNILERFSAQQFPDLHSELNLSSLELGDSALYFCASSVGLAGDEQYFGPGTRLTVT.

The CDR3 sequence: CASSLGFGKNIQYF. Written as DNA, the CDR3 is TGTGCCAGCTCGCTTGGGTTCGGGAAAAACATTCAGTACTTC. The V and J genes are TRBV3-1 (or the pseudogene TRBV3-2) and TRBJ2-4; D call uncertain. This CDR3 is built from 14 residues. Trimming removed 8 bases at V and 4 bases at J, with 15 bases between. The germline CDR1 and CDR2 sequences are LGHDT and YNNKEL (reference sequence).

The chain joins TRBV7-2 to TRBJ2-6, with TRBD1 as a possible D gene (5 bases). V dropped 5 bases and J dropped 0 bases, with 8 bases sitting between them. This CDR3 comprises 15 residues. Germline V lookup: CDR1 SGHTA, CDR2 FQGNSA. This chain's CDR3 is CASSHRSSGANVLTF. The CDR3 region has the DNA TGTGCCAGCAGCCACAGGAGCTCTGGGGCCAACGTCCTGACTTTC.

As to this clone: Mismatch with germline at one junction end may stem from a read error. The chain links TRBV7-9 to TRBJ2-3; TRBD2 matches at 7 bases. The CDR3 loop spans 16 amino acids. Germline CDR1 reads SEHNR; CDR2 reads FQNEAQ (reference sequence). The CDR3 region is CASRLGRVGGTDTQYF. DNA for the CDR3: TGTGCCAGCAGATTAGGGAGGGTGGGGGGCACAGATACGCAGTATTTT.